The 20 T cell receptor beta chains presented below share a single source sample, sequenced in a study of T-cell reconstitution after alpha-beta-depleted transplantation in children. TCRbeta library construction was performed incorporating unique molecular identifiers. One entry per CDR3 protein results from TCRdb running MiXCR on the PCR reads. The sample records some 76,000 distinct CDR3 sequences, under 13% being singletons. The specimen comprised PBMCs, sampled before TCRalphabeta/CD19-depleted stem cell transplant. These receptors were collected from a boy between 10 and 17 years old with acute myeloid leukemia, due to receive a stem cell transplant.

This clonotype was found many times. CDR3 coding DNA: TGCGCCAGCAGCTCCCAAGTGGGTCAGCCCCAGCATTTT. This translates into CASSSQVGQPQHF. The chain carries TRBV5-1 and TRBJ1-5; D call uncertain. V dropped 3 bases and J dropped 6 bases, with 10 bases sitting between them. Germline V gene lookup returns CDR1 SGHRS and CDR2 YFSETQ. The CDR3 consists of 13 residues.

About this clonotype itself: Mismatch with germline at one junction end may stem from a read error. The J gene is TRBJ2-2, the V gene TRBV12-3 or TRBV12-4, with 7 bases aligning to TRBD2. CDR3 size: 18 residues. The CDR3 DNA reads as TGTACCAGCAGTCACCCCGGAGACTCAGCGGGACCCCCCGGGGAGCTGTTTTTT. It is translated as CTSSHPGDSAGPPGELFF.

This clonotype was recorded a few times. The chain recombines TRBV7-9 with TRBJ2-1, with TRBD2 matching over 9 bases. CDR3 length: 17 residues. V shed 3 bases and J 0 bases; nucleotides not matched to a gene: 6. CDR1 is SEHNR and CDR2 is FQNEAQ in the germline V gene (reference sequence). The CDR3 DNA follows: TGTGCCAGCAGCTTGATGGCTAGCGGGGTCTCCTACAATGAGCAGTTCTTC. It codes for CASSLMASGVSYNEQFF.

This clonotype was counted a few times. The chain employs TRBV19 and TRBJ1-2, with 7 bases identical to TRBD1. CDR3 length equals 12 residues. V trimming: 8 bases; J trimming: 4 bases; junction bases outside the gene matches: 4. The germline V gene encodes CDR1 LNHDA and CDR2 SQIVND (reference sequence). The CDR3 here is CASSRGIYGYTF. The DNA for the CDR3 is TGTGCCAGTTCCAGGGGGATCTATGGCTACACCTTC.

There are many counts of this clonotype. V usage is TRBV4-1 and J usage is TRBJ2-3; TRBD1 aligns across 7 bases. The germline V gene encodes CDR1 MGHRA and CDR2 YSYEKL. The CDR3 sequence is 14 residues long. The V gene end was trimmed by 6 bases and the J gene end by 2 bases; junction bases not matched to a gene: 5. This CDR3 is CASRTTGPTDTQYF. CDR3 coding DNA: TGCGCCAGCAGGACGACAGGGCCCACAGATACGCAGTATTTT.

The gene calls are TRBV18 and TRBJ2-5, with D perhaps matching TRBD1 (6 bases). V was pared by 4 bases and J by 4 bases, with 16 bases between. Looked up from germline, CDR1 is KGHSH and CDR2 is LQKENI. The CDR3 is 15 residues long. CDR3 nucleotides: TGTGCCAGCTCACAAGGCACAGGGTGGACAGAGACCCAGTACTTC. Translation gives CASSQGTGWTETQYF.

This clonotype was observed many times. The rearrangement joins TRBV5-6 to TRBJ2-7; perhaps TRBD1 as D (6 bases). The CDR3 extends over 13 amino acids. V dropped 1 base and J dropped 5 bases, with 10 bases sitting between them. Germline assignment: CDR1 SGHDT and CDR2 YYEEEE. The CDR3 coding sequence is TGTGCCAGCAGCTTGCCCCAGGGGCACGAGCAGTACTTC. It is translated as CASSLPQGHEQYF.

This clonotype was observed once. This may come from a read error, since a much larger clone is one base off. V gene TRBV2 combines with J gene TRBJ2-7; D not certain. CDR1 and CDR2 (germline): SNHLY, FYNNEI. V was pared by 8 bases and J by 2 bases, with 19 bases between. The CDR3 runs 15 residues. The chain's CDR3 is CASGLGRAETYEQYV. The CDR3 DNA is TGTGCCAGCGGTCTCGGACGGGCTGAGACCTACGAGCAGTACGTC.

The chain employs TRBV4-3 and TRBJ2-3; 9 nucleotides line up with TRBD2. CDR1 and CDR2 (germline): LGHNA, YSLEER. V gave up 0 bases and J gave up 5 bases; unmatched junction bases: 6. This CDR3 comprises 16 residues. CDR3 residues: CASSQERLAGRDTQYF. The CDR3, as DNA: TGCGCCAGCAGCCAAGAACGTCTAGCGGGGAGAGATACGCAGTATTTT.

The V and J genes are TRBV7-9 and TRBJ2-1; D not certain. V was cut by 6 bases and J by 6 bases, with 12 bases left in between. The CDR3 spans 13 residues. Germline CDR1 reads SEHNR; CDR2 reads FQNEAQ (reference sequence). The CDR3 loop reads CASSQAESNEQFF. CDR3 bases: TGTGCCAGCAGTCAGGCCGAAAGCAATGAGCAGTTCTTC.

In this sample, this clonotype turned up a few times. CDR3 DNA: TGTGCCAGTACTAAAGACGGCCAAGAGACCCAGTACTTC. It encodes CASTKDGQETQYF. The chain carries TRBV19 and TRBJ2-5, with no clear D. The V gene lost 7 bases and the J gene lost 1 base, with 10 bases spanning the gap. This CDR3 has 13 amino acids. Germline CDR1 is LNHDA and CDR2 is SQIVND (reference sequence).

This clonotype came up a few times. V and J are TRBV7-6 and TRBJ2-5, with 10 nucleotides matching TRBD2. V lost 1 base to trimming and J lost 1 base; unmatched junction nucleotides: 6. The CDR3 runs to 17 residues. Germline loops: CDR1 SGHVS, CDR2 FNYEAQ. The CDR3 sequence is CASSLGGSGGLQETQYF. The CDR3 DNA reads TGTGCCAGCAGCTTAGGAGGTAGCGGGGGGCTCCAAGAGACCCAGTACTTC. Based on the CDR3 plus reference TRBV7-6 and TRBJ2-5, the full variable domain is GAGVSQSPRYKVTKRGQDVALRCDPISGHVSLYWYRQALGQGPEFLTYFNYEAQQDKSGLPNDRFSAERPEGSISTLTIQRTEQRDSAMYRCASSLGGSGGLQETQYFGPGTRLLVL.

The rearrangement links TRBV28 to TRBJ1-4; D perhaps matches TRBD1 (5 bases). CDR1 MDHEN and CDR2 SYDVKM come from the germline V gene. The CDR3 runs to 16 residues. The V end was cut by 1 base, the J end by 4 bases, with 13 bases between. CDR3 protein: CASSLSGTRGNEKLFF. The CDR3 DNA reads as TGTGCCAGCAGTTTATCGGGGACCCGGGGTAATGAAAAACTGTTTTTT.

This clonotype was seen ten or more times. The chain combines TRBV5-1 with TRBJ1-6; 7 bases fit TRBD1. V shed 2 bases, J shed 7 bases, and the junction held 6 bases outside the gene matches. CDR1 is SGHRS and CDR2 is YFSETQ in the germline V gene. CDR3 length equals 15 residues. The CDR3 DNA sequence: TGCGCCAGCAGCTTCGGTGACAGGGAGAATTCACCCCTCCACTTT. It encodes CASSFGDRENSPLHF.

In its sample, this clonotype was seen many times. The J gene is TRBJ2-7, the V gene TRBV12-3 or TRBV12-4; 7 bases map to TRBD1. The V and J ends lost 6 bases and 5 bases, in that order; junction bases with no gene match: 7. The CDR3 covers 13 residues. The CDR3 sequence: CASSLDRINEQYV. CDR3 DNA: TGTGCCAGCAGCCTGGACAGGATAAACGAGCAGTACGTC.

The sample holds many counts of this clonotype. The chain recombines TRBV7-2 with TRBJ2-2; 11 positions agree with TRBD1. CDR1 and CDR2 (germline): SGHTA, FQGNSA. The ends lost 6 bases at V and 3 bases at J; junction bases unmatched: 3. The CDR3 runs to 15 residues. As DNA, the CDR3 is TGTGCCAGCAGGGACAGGGGGCTACACACCGGGGAGCTGTTTTTT. Encoded protein: CASRDRGLHTGELFF.

This clonotype showed up many times. The V call is TRBV20-1, the J call TRBJ1-1; D remains unclear. V was shortened by 1 base and J by 5 bases, with 8 bases between the two germline ends. This CDR3 is built from 12 residues. Germline CDR1 and CDR2: DFQATT and SNEGSKA (reference sequence). DNA of the CDR3: TGCAGTGCTAGAGCTGGGAGGACTGAAGCTTTCTTT. This encodes CSARAGRTEAFF.

This clonotype was recorded at least ten times. This chain links TRBV12-3 or TRBV12-4 with TRBJ2-2; D tentatively fits TRBD1 or TRBD2 (5 bases each). V gave up 4 bases and J gave up 5 bases, with 14 bases separating them. The CDR3 runs 15 residues. The CDR3 nucleotides are TGTGCCAGCAGTTCATCCGGGACCCTAACCGGGGAGCTGTTTTTT. It codes for CASSSSGTLTGELFF.

The chain combines TRBV5-1 with TRBJ2-2, with D perhaps matching TRBD2 (6 bases). Per germline, CDR1 SGHRS and CDR2 YFSETQ. This CDR3 region has 15 residues. The V gene lost 4 bases and the J gene lost 6 bases, with 16 bases spanning the gap. CDR3 amino acids: CASSPGLARPGELFF. In DNA form, the CDR3 reads TGCGCCAGCAGCCCCGGTCTAGCGAGGCCCGGGGAGCTGTTTTTT.

This clonotype was seen at least ten times. The chain employs TRBV7-9 and TRBJ2-3; 7 positions agree with TRBD1. V dropped 6 bases and J dropped 1; count of bases not matched to a gene: 10. Germline CDR1 SEHNR, CDR2 FQNEAQ (reference sequence). The CDR3 runs 16 residues. CDR3 loop: CASRTTGLARTDTQYF. DNA of the CDR3: TGTGCCAGCAGAACGACAGGGCTGGCCCGCACAGATACGCAGTATTTT.